This T cell receptor beta chain is from a study of pediatric ulcerative colitis (dated by TCRdb to about 2019). Broadly, across the study: From under 10 newly diagnosed, treatment-naive pediatric ulcerative colitis patients and a handful of non-IBD control children, paired blood and rectal samples were collected.

Trimming removed 2 bases from V and 5 bases from J, leaving 12 bases between the germline ends. According to the germline V gene, CDR1 reads KGHSH and CDR2 reads LQKENI. CDR3 length: 14 amino acids, cysteine to phenylalanine. The retained sequence is limited to the CDR3, 42 bases, with the frame set at the first base. One to two pinch biopsies were taken from the rectum for research during colonoscopy. Controls underwent colonoscopy for suspected IBD, had macroscopically and histologically normal endoscopy, and were not diagnosed with IBD within the following year. Before DNA isolation, rectal biopsies were subjected to proteinase K digestion. The Wizard kit (Promega) was used to extract genomic DNA from both blood and intestinal samples. Using the immunoSEQ TRB Survey service, rearranged CDR3 beta regions were amplified from genomic DNA with multiplex V and J primers. To keep sequencing depth equal across samples, survey-level depth of up to 500,000 reads per sample was applied. Libraries were purified and pooled, and sequencing was performed on Illumina technology. In the paper's pipeline: immunoSEQ online tools were used for productive clonality, sample overlap, pairwise scatters, CDR3 beta length, V/D/J gene usage and productiveness. Alongside Shannon and Simpson indices, calculated diversity was computed as the number of unique rearrangements divided by total templates, multiplied by 100. Z-score normalized data were analyzed by principal component analysis with the R prcomp function and the ggbiplot package. Blood-rectal clonal overlap within each subject was quantified with Morisita's index. TCRdb provides this immuneACCESS table in a form limited to in-frame rearrangements. Some clones are lacking; in checked studies, under half of them reflect an unresolved V gene, and why the rest are absent is not known. Clone size and the V and J calls come from that table; the DNA yielded D and trimming. This sample is represented by some 10,000 clones; 80% to 90% of them were singletons. The ten top clones hold about 3.8% of the sample.

Note on this clone: Its antigen specificity is not known. Base qualities are missing; no much larger clone stands one base away.

The investigation overall reported the following: Features of the rectal repertoire distinguished controls, mild-moderate colitis patients and acute severe colitis patients, and in acute severe colitis rectal diversity was lower because of clonal expansions. A couple of rectal CDR3 clonotypes were present in all ulcerative colitis patients and in none of the controls. The healthy control group was small, consisting of only a handful of individuals. T cells from blood may have been included in the rectal pinch biopsies, particularly in patients with overt colitis. For technical reasons, the blood samples of a couple of patients yielded substantially fewer templates, so those samples were excluded from the blood-rectal overlap analysis. Significantly higher autologous blood-rectal clonal overlap was found in ulcerative colitis patients than in controls, which suggested increased T cell trafficking to inflamed tissue. Because repertoires were derived from total lymphocyte DNA, patterns in rare subsets such as regulatory T cells may not have been reflected.

This TCR derives from a girl under 18 who was a control in a study of pediatric ulcerative colitis. Sequences were obtained from gut tissue. The chain uses TRBV18 and TRBJ1-2; TRBD1 is possibly the D segment (5 matching bases). For the CDR3, the sequence is CASSPRRGEYGYTF. Here is the DNA: TGTGCCAGCTCACCAAGGAGGGGTGAATATGGCTACACCTTC. Beyond the CDR3, the reference TRBV18 and TRBJ1-2 genes provide the residues; the full variable domain reads: NAGVMQNPRHLVRRRGQEARLRCSPMKGHSHVYWYRQLPEEGLKFMVYLQKENIIDESGMPKERFSAEFPKEGPSILRIQQVVRGDSAAYFCASSPRRGEYGYTFGSGTRLTVV.